This T cell receptor beta chain was documented in a study of T cells in Graves' hyperthyroidism and ophthalmopathy (dated by TCRdb to between 2019 and 2020). Describing the broader study: Peripheral blood samples were taken at the time of initial diagnosis, prior to any treatment. According to the paper, TCR Vbeta CDR3 sequencing was carried out on about 140 peripheral blood samples, which came from 40 to 45 ophthalmopathy, roughly 75 hyperthyroidism and approximately 17 progressor patients. The study also compared thyroid tissue and blood T-cell repertoires from over 5 Graves' hyperthyroidism patients. The 100 discovery patients were divided at random into training and test sets in a 7:3 ratio. To identify distinguishing TCR V-J signatures, a discovery cohort of about 95 patients was used, comprising 40 to 45 with Graves' ophthalmopathy and under 60 with stable Graves' hyperthyroidism. Prospective prediction of ophthalmopathy was tested in an independent validation cohort consisting of some 20 hyperthyroidism patients and about 17 patients who later progressed to ophthalmopathy. After blood sampling, hyperthyroidism patients were treated with methimazole at a starting dose of 30 mg daily, and ophthalmopathy patients were treated with high-dose intravenous methylprednisolone. Overall results and qualifications from the work: Sample size was not statistically predetermined, and investigators were not blinded to group allocation. Ophthalmopathy was separated from stable hyperthyroidism by a 13 V-J signature model, with about 88% sensitivity and 81% to 83% specificity obtained in cross-validation and 80%/75% obtained in testing. Most expanded thyroid clonotypes (frequency above 0.001) were also detected in blood, a finding suggesting that blood repertoires may reflect thyroid immune responses. In validation, the model predicted progression to ophthalmopathy a median of roughly six months before onset, with over 55% sensitivity and almost 75% specificity.

This clonotype was observed many times. Its target antigen remains unknown. Per-base quality was not reported, and no clone a single base away is much larger than it. Moderately to severely active disease, a Clinical Activity Score of at least 3, a NOSPECS grade of at least 4, and a duration under 3 months were present in ophthalmopathy patients. The study excluded patients with uncontrolled infections, other autoimmune diseases, pregnancy or lactation. Diagnoses were based on clinical symptoms, serum thyroxine and TRAb, thyroid ultrasound and orbital computed tomography. PBMCs were isolated from more than 9 ml of fresh peripheral blood by Ficoll-Paque density gradient centrifugation. Trizol reagent was used to extract total RNA, and RNA quality was then checked on an Agilent 2100 Bioanalyzer. The TCR beta CDR3 regions were amplified from RNA transcripts. The first round of RT-PCR for the TCR CDR3 was performed with the HTBI primer set and the Qiagen OneStep RT-PCR kit. Libraries were constructed in a second round of multiplex PCR, after which size selection and purification were performed. Sequencing of the libraries was done on an Illumina HiSeq2000 using paired-end 100 bp reads. For the original study's pipeline: SOAPnuke was used to process the raw data, with reads discarded if the reads contained adapters or uncalled bases, had a mean Phred below 15, or lacked an exact constant-primer or identifier match. COPE v1.2.5 was used to merge high-quality paired reads, and clonotypes were defined as unique nucleotide sequences. MiTCR v1.1 was used to align the clonotypes against IMGT TRBV, TRBD and TRBJ reference segments. Only V-J combinations with frequency above 0.0001, covering roughly 99% of repertoires, were analysed. The TCS score was defined as the ratio of F50 (clonal expansion) to E x V (chaos), calculated using BLOSUM62-based TCRdist between CDR3 peptides within each V-J. Welch's t-statistics and random forest reduced roughly 540 V-J features to 10 to 15, which were used in a naive Bayes classifier (R e1071). TCRdb reprocessed the public reads (quality trimming at Q25 with fastp, clone calling with MiXCR) and kept in-frame beta chains. Duplicate CDR3 protein sequences are folded into a single record with the most common DNA and genes. TCRdb's processing, not the study's, gives the V and J calls here. This sample comprises roughly 640,000 distinct CDR3 sequences, more than 15% of them detected only once. 2.5% to 4% of the sample belongs to the ten largest clones.

The germline V gene supplies CDR1 SNHLY and CDR2 FYNNEI. Spanning cysteine to phenylalanine, the CDR3 consists of 15 amino acids. Only the CDR3 region is kept as DNA, spanning 45 bases read in frame from base 1. V lost 6 bases and J lost 7 bases, and the count of bases not matched to a germline gene is 7. Sequenced input: blood. The clonotype comes from a woman in her thirties or forties with Graves' ophthalmopathy. Rearrangement joined TRBV2 to TRBJ1-5, with TRBD1 matching 12 junction bases. The CDR3 reads as follows: CASSPGQGAYQPQHF. The bases read TGTGCCAGCAGCCCGGGACAGGGGGCTTACCAGCCCCAGCATTTT.